The T cell receptor (beta chain) under discussion was sequenced for a study of breast tumors, draining lymph nodes, adjacent tissues. TCRdb reprocessed the multiplex PCR reads via MiXCR and lists one record per CDR3 protein. Altogether about 230,000 distinct CDR3 sequences are present, roughly 32% being singletons, with the ten largest covering roughly 1.5%. General study results and limits: Tumors had less TCR diversity than lymph nodes, more than nontumor tissue. Luminal-like breast cancer showed significantly higher tumor–nontumor repertoire similarity than basal-like. Data only fit, rather than demonstrated, lymph node origin of most tumor T cells. Findings are consistent with lymph node origin and intratumoral expansion of most tumor T cells.

Germline-derived CDR1 and CDR2 are SGDLS and YYNGEE. The CDR3 has 13 residues. After removal of 3 bases from V and 0 bases from J, the junction contained 0 bases not matched to a gene. Samples came from axillary lymph nodes draining the breast cancer. This clonotype was seen only a few times. Antigen specificity is unknown. A much bigger clone sits one base away, suggesting this may be a read error. This is likely a read error, given that the CDR3 carries no conserved phenylalanine or tryptophan at its end. Sequenced: axillary lymph node tissue. The TCR was taken from a female donor with breast cancer. Some clones in this sample may be carry-over from other donors' samples. The V and J genes are TRBV9 and TRBJ2-7, with 7 bases that match TRBD2. This CDR3 is CASSGTSSYEQYS. The DNA for the CDR3 is TGTGCCAGCAGCGGGACTAGCTCCTACGAGCAGTACTCC.